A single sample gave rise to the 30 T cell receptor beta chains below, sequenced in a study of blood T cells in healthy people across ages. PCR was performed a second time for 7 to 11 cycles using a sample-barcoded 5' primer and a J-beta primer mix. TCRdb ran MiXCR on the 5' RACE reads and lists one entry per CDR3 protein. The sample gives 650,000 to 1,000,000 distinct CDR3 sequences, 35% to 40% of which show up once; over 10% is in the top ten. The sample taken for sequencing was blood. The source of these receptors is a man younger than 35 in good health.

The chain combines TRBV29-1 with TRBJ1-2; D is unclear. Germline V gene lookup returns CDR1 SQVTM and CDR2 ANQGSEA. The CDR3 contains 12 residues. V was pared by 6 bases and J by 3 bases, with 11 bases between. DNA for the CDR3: TGCAGCGTGATGACACCCGACTATGGCTACACCTTC. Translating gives CSVMTPDYGYTF.

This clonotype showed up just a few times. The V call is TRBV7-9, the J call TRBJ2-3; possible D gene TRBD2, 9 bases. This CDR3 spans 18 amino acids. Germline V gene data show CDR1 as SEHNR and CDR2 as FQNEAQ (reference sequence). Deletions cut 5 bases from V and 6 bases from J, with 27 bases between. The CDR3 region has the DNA TGTGCCAGCAGCACTCGACAGGGGCTGGGACTAGCCCCTGATACGCAGTATTTT. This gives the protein CASSTRQGLGLAPDTQYF.

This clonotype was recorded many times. The CDR3 DNA sequence: TGTGCCAGCAGCCTATACGGCTCGAGACACCGCTATGGCTACACCTTC. It yields the protein CASSLYGSRHRYGYTF. The J gene is TRBJ1-2, the V gene TRBV28; D unresolved. Germline loops: CDR1 MDHEN, CDR2 SYDVKM. The CDR3 spans 16 residues. Trimming pared 6 bases from V and 4 bases from J, leaving 21 bases between.

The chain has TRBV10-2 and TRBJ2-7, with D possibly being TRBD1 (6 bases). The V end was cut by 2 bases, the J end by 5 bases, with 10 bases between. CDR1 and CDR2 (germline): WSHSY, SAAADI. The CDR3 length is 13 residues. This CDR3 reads CASSETTGNEQYF. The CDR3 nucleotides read TGCGCCAGCAGTGAGACAACAGGGAACGAGCAGTACTTC.

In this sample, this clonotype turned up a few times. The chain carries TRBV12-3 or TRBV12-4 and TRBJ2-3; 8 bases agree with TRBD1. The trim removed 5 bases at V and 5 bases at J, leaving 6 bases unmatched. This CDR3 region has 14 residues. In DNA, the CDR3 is TGTGCCAGCAGTGCCGGGACAGGACGAGATACGCAGTATTTT. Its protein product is CASSAGTGRDTQYF.

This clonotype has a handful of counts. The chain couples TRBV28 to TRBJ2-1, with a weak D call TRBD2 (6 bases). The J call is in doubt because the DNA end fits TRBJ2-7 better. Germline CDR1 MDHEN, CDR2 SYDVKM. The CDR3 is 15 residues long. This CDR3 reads CASSLAGRSYNEQYF. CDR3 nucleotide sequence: TGTGCCAGCAGTTTAGCGGGACGCTCCTACAATGAGCAGTACTTC.

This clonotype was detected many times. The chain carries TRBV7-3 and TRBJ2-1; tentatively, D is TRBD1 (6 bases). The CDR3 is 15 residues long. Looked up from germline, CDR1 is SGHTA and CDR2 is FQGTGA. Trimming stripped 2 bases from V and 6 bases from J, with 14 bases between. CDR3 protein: CASSLYPEGVNEQFF. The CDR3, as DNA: TGTGCCAGCAGCTTATATCCCGAGGGGGTCAATGAGCAGTTCTTC.

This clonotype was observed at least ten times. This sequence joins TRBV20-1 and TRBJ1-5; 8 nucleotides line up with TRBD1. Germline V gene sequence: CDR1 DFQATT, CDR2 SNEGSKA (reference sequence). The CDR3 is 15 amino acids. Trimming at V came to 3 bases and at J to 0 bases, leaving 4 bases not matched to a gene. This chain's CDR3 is CSARGTGYSNQPQHF. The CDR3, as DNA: TGCAGTGCTAGGGGGACAGGATATAGCAATCAGCCCCAGCATTTT.

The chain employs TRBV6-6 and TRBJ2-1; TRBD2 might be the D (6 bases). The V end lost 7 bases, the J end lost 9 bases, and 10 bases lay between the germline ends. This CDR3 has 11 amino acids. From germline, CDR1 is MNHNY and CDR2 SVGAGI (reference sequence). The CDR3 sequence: CASTPGAEQFF. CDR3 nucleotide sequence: TGTGCCAGCACTCCGGGAGCTGAGCAGTTCTTC.

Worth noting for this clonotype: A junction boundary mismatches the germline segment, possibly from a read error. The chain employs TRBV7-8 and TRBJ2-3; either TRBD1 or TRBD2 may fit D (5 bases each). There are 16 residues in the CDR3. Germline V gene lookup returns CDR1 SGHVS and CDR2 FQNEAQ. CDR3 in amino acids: CANSPTVMGVTDTQYF. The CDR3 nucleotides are TGTGCCAACAGCCCAACCGTGATGGGGGTCACAGATACGCAGTATTTT.

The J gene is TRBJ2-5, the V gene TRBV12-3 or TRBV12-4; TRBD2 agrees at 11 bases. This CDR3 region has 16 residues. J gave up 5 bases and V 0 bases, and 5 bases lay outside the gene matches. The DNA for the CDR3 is TGTGCCAGCAGTTTAGCGTTGACTAGCGGGGAGGAGACCCAGTACTTC. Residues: CASSLALTSGEETQYF.

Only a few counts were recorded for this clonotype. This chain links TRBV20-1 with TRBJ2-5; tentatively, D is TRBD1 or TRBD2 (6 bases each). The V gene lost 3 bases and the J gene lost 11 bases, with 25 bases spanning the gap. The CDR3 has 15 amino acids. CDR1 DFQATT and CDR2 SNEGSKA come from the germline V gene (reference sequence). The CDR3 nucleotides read TGCAGTGCTAGCCGCTGGGGAAGGGGGAGGCTTGGGCAGTACTTC. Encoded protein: CSASRWGRGRLGQYF.

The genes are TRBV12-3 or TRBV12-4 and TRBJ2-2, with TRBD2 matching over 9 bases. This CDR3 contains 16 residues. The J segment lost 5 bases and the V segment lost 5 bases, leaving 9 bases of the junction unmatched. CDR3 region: CASSPRAGGLTGELFF. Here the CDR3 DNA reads TGTGCCAGCAGTCCCCGGGCGGGGGGGCTTACCGGGGAGCTGTTTTTT.

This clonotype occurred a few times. The CDR3 here is CAISQPGQGATNEKLFF. The DNA of the CDR3 is TGTGCCATCAGCCAACCGGGACAGGGTGCAACTAATGAAAAACTGTTTTTT. J is TRBJ1-4 and V is TRBV10-3, with 9 bases matching TRBD1. CDR1 is ENHRY and CDR2 is SYGVKD in the germline V gene. The junction had 8 bases not matched to a gene; V was cut back by 6 bases and J by 0 bases. The CDR3 spans 17 residues.

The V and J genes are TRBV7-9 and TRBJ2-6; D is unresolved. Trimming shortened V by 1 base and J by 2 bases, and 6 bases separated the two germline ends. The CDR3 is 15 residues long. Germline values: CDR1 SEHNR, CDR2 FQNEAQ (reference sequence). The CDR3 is CASSLGSPGANVLTF. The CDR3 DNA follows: TGTGCCAGCAGCTTAGGCTCCCCTGGGGCCAACGTCCTGACTTTC.

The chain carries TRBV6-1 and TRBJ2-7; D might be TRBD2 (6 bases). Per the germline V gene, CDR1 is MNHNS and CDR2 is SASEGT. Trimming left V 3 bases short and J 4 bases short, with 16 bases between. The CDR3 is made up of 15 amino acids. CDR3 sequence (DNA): TGTGCCAGCAGTGAGTACAGGACGGGGGTTTACGAGCAGTACTTC. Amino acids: CASSEYRTGVYEQYF.

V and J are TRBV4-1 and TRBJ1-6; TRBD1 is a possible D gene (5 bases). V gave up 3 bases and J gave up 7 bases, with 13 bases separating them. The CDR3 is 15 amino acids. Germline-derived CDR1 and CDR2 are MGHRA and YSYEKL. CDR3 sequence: CASSQEGRGNSPLHF. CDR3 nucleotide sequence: TGCGCCAGCAGCCAGGAAGGACGGGGGAATTCACCCCTCCACTTT.

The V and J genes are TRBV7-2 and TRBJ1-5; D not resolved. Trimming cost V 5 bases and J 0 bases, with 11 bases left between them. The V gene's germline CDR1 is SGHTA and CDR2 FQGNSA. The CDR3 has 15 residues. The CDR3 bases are TGTGCCAGCAGCCCGCCCCGTCCTAGCAATCAGCCCCAGCATTTT. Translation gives CASSPPRPSNQPQHF.

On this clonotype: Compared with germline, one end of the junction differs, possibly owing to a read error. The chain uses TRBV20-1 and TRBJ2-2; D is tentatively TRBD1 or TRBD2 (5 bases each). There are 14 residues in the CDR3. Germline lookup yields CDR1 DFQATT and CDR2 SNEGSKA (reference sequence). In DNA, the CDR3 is TGCAGTACTAGGTGGGGCAGGGCCACCGGGGAGCTGTTTTTT. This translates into CSTRWGRATGELFF.

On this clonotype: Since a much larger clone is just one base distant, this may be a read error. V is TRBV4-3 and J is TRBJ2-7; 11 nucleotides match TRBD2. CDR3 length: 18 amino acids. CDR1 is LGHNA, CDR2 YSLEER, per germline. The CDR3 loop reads CASGQNLGDSGGVYEQYF. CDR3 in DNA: TGCGCCAGCGGCCAAAATCTGGGGGATAGCGGGGGGGTCTACGAGCAGTACTTC.

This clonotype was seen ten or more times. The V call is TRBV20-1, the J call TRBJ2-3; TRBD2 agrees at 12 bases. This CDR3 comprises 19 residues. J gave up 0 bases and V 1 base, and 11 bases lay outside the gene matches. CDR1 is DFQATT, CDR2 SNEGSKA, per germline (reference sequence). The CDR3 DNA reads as TGCAGTGCTAGAGGATCACTAGCGGGGGGATCGGTTAGCACAGATACGCAGTATTTT. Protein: CSARGSLAGGSVSTDTQYF.

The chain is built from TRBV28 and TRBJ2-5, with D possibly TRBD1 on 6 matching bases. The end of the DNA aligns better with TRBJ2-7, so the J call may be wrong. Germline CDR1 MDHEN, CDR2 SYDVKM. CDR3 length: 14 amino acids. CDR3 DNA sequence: TGTGCCAGCAGTTCAGGGGTCTACCGCTACGAGCAGTACTTC. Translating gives CASSSGVYRYEQYF.

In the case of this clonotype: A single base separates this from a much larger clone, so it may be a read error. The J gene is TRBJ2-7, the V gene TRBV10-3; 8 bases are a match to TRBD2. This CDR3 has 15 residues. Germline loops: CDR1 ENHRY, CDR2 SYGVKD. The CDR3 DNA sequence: TGTGCCGTCAGTGAACAGCGGGAGACCAACTACGAGCAGTACTTC. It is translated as CAVSEQRETNYEQYF.

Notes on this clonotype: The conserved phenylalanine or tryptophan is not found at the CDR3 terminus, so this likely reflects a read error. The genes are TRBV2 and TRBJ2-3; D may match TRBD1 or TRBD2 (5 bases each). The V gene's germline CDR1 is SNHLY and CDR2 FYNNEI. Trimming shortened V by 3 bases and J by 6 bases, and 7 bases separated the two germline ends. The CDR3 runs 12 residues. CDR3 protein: CASSDEGDTQYL. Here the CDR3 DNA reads TGTGCCAGCAGTGATGAGGGGGATACGCAGTATTTG.

In nucleotides, the CDR3 is TGCAGTGCTAGAGATCGGACTAGGAGCAATCAGCCCCAGCATTTT. This translates into CSARDRTRSNQPQHF. The rearrangement joins TRBV20-1 to TRBJ1-5, with D uncertain. Germline CDR1 DFQATT, CDR2 SNEGSKA (reference sequence). V dropped 0 bases and J dropped 1 base, with 10 bases sitting between them. The CDR3 is 15 residues long.

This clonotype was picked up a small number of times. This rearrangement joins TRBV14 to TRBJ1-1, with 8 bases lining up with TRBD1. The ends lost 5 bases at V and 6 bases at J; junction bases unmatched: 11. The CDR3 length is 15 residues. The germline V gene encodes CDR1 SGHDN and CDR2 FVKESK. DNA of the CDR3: TGTGCCAGCAGCGCAGGGACAGGAAAGTTAGCTGAAGCTTTCTTT. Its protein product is CASSAGTGKLAEAFF. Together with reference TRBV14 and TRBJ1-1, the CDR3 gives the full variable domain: EAGVTQFPSHSVIEKGQTVTLRCDPISGHDNLYWYRRVMGKEIKFLLHFVKESKQDESGMPNNRFLAERTGGTYSTLKVQPAELEDSGVYFCASSAGTGKLAEAFFGQGTRLTVV.

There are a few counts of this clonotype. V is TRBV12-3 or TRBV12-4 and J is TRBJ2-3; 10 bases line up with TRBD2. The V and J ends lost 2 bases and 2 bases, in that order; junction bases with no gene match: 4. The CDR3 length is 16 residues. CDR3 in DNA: TGTGCCAGCAGTTTACCTAGCGGGGGATACACAGATACGCAGTATTTT. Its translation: CASSLPSGGYTDTQYF.

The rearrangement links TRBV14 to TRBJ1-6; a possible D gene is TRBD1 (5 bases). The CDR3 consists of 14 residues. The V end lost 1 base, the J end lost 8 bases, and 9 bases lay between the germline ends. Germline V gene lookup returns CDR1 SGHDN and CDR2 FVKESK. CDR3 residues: CASSQATAYSPLHF. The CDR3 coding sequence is TGTGCCAGCAGCCAAGCGACAGCTTATTCACCCCTCCACTTT.

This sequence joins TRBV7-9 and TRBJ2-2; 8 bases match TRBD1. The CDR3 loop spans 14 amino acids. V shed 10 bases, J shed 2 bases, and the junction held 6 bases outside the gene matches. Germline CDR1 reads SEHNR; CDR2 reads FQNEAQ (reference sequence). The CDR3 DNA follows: TGTGCCAAAGGGACAGGACCAAACACCGGGGAGCTGTTTTTT. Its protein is CAKGTGPNTGELFF.

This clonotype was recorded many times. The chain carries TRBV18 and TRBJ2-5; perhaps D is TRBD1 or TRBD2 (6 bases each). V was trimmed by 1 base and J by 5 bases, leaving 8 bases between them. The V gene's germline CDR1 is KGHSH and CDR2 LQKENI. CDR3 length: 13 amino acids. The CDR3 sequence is CASSPQGGETQYF. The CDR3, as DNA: TGTGCCAGCTCACCACAGGGGGGCGAGACCCAGTACTTC.